Included here is one T cell receptor (beta chain) sequence, with context. The sample comes from a study of blood T cell repertoires in COVID-19. Across the study: From the United States, Italy and Spain came samples of acute and convalescent COVID-19. In each case, the material was cDNA or gDNA derived from T cells, B-cell-depleted T cells, or PBMCs.

Original processing notes: Estimated nucleated cell counts came from reference gene primer amplification. The data were produced by immunoSEQ multiplex PCR, yet TCRdb's version contains in-frame clones alone and is incomplete. V, J and clone size are taken as reported in that table, and D and trimming were inferred from the DNA itself. This sample carries tens of thousands of clones, roughly four fifths of them seen once, and the ten largest clones take around 5.8%. CDR3 size: 20 residues. V was shortened by 2 bases and J by 2 bases, with 25 bases between the two germline ends. Germline loops: CDR1 MNHEY, CDR2 SMNVEV (reference sequence).

This chain connects TRBV27 to TRBJ1-5, with a tentative D call TRBD1 (5 bases). The TCR originated in a man aged 60 to 75 with acute or convalescent COVID-19. The sequenced material came from peripheral blood. In DNA, the CDR3 is TGTGCCAGCAGTTTAACGTTTAGGCGTGGCGGTGGGGCCGGCAATCAGCCCCAGCATTTT. Protein: CASSLTFRRGGGAGNQPQHF.